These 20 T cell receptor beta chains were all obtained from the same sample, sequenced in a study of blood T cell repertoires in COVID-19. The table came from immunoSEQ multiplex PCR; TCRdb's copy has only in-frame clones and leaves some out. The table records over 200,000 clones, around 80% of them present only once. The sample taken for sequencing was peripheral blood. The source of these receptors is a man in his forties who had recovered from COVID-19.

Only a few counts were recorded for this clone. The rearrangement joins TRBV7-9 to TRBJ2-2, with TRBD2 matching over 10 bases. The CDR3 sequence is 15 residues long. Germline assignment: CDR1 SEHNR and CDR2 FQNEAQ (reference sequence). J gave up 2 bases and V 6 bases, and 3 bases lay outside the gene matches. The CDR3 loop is CASRGTSANTGELFF. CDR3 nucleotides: TGTGCCAGCAGGGGGACTAGCGCCAACACCGGGGAGCTGTTTTTT.

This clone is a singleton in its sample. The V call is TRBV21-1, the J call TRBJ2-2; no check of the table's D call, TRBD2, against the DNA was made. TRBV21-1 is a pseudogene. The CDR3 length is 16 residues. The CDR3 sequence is CASSRTSGGFGGELFF. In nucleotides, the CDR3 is TGTGCCAGCAGCCGGACTAGCGGGGGGTTTGGCGGGGAGCTGTTTTTT.

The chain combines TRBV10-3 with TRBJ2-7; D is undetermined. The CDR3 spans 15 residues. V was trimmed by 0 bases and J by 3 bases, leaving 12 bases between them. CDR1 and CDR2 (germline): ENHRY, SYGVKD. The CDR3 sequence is CAISESATHFYEQYF. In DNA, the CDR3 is TGTGCCATCAGTGAGTCAGCAACCCACTTCTACGAGCAGTACTTC.

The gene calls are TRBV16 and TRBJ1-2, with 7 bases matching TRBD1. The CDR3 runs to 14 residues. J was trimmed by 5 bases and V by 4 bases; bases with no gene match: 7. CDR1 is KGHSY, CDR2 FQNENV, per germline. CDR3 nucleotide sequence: TGTGCCAGCAGCCGGAACACAGGGGTTTATGGCTACACCTTC. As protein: CASSRNTGVYGYTF.

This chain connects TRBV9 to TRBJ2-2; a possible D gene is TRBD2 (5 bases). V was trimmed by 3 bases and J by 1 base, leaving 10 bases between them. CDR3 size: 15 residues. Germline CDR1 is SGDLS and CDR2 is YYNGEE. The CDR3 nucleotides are TGTGCCAGCAGCGCAAGACTATTGAACACCGGGGAGCTGTTTTTT. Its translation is CASSARLLNTGELFF.

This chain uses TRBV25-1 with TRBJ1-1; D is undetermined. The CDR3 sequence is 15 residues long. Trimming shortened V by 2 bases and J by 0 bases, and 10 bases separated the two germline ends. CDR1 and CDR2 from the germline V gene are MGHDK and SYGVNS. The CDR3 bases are TGTGCCAGCAGTGAAGACAACTCCATGAACACTGAAGCTTTCTTT. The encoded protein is CASSEDNSMNTEAFF.

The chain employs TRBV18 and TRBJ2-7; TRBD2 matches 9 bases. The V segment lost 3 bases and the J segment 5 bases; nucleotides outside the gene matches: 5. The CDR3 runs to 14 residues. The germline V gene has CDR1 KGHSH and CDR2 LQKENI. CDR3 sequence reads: CASSPNGGGDEQYF. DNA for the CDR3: TGTGCCAGCTCACCCAATGGCGGGGGGGACGAGCAGTACTTC.

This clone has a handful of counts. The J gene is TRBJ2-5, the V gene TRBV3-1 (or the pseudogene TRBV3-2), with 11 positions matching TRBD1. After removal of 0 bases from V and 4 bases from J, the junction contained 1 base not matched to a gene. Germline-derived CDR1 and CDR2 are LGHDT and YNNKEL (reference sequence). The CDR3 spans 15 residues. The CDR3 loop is CASSQEDRGRETQYF. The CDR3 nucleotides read TGTGCCAGCAGCCAAGAGGACAGGGGGCGAGAGACCCAGTACTTC.

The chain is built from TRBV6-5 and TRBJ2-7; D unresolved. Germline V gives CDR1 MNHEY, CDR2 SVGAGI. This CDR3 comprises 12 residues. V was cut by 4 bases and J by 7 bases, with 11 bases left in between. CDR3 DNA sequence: TGTGCCAGCAGTTCGGGTTTGGAGGAGCAGTACTTC. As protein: CASSSGLEEQYF.

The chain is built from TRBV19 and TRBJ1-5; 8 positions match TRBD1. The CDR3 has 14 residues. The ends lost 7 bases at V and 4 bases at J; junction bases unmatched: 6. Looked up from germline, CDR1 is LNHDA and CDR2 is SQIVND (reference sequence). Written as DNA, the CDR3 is TGTGCCAGTAACTCAGACAGGGGTAATCAGCCCCAGCATTTT. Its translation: CASNSDRGNQPQHF.

The CDR3 region has the DNA TGTGCCGGGGGGACAGGGACTAACTATGGCTACACCTTC. Its translation is CAGGTGTNYGYTF. The J gene is TRBJ1-2, the V gene TRBV30; the match to TRBD1 covers 9 bases. The V gene's germline CDR1 is GTSNPN and CDR2 SVGIG (reference sequence). V lost 8 bases, J lost 0 bases, and 4 bases stayed unmatched. This CDR3 has 13 residues.

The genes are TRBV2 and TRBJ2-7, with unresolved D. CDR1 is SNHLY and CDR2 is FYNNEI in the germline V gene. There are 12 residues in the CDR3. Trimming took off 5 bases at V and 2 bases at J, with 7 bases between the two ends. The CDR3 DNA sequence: TGTGCCAGCAGTCTGGGCACCTACGAGCAGTACTTC. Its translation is CASSLGTYEQYF.

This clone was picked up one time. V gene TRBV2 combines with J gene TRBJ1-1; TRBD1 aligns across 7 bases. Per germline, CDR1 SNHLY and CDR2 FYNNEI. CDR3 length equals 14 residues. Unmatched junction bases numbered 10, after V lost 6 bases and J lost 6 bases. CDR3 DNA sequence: TGTGCCAGCAGGGGGGACAGAAGTTTGGCTGAAGCTTTCTTT. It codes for CASRGDRSLAEAFF.

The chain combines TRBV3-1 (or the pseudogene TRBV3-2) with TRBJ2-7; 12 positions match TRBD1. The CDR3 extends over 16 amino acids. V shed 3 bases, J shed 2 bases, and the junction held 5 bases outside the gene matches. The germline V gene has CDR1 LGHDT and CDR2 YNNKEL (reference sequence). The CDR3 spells CASSHLGTGGPYEQYF. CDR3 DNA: TGTGCCAGCAGCCACCTAGGGACAGGGGGCCCCTACGAGCAGTACTTC.

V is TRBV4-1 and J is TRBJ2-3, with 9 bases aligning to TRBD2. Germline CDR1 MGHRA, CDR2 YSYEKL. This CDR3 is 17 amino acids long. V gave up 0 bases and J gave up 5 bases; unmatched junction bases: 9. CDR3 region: CASSQDPSGNIRDTQYF. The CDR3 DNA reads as TGCGCCAGCAGCCAAGATCCTAGCGGGAATATTAGAGATACGCAGTATTTT.

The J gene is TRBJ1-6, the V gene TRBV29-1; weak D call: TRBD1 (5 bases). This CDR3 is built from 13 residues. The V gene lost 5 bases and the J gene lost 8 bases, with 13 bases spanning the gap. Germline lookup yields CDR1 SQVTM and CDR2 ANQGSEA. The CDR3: CSVQSQGDSPLHF. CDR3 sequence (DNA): TGCAGCGTTCAAAGCCAGGGTGATTCACCCCTCCACTTT.

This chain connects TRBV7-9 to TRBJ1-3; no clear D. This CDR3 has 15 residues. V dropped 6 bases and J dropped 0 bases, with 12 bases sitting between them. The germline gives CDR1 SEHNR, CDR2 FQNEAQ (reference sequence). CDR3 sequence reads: CASSSLRGSGNTIYF. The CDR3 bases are TGTGCCAGCAGTTCTCTGCGGGGCTCTGGAAACACCATATATTTT. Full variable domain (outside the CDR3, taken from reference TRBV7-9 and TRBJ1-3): DTGVSQNPRHKITKRGQNVTFRCDPISEHNRLYWYRQTLGQGPEFLTYFQNEAQLEKSRLLSDRFSAERPKGSFSTLEIQRTEQGDSAMYLCASSSLRGSGNTIYFGEGSWLTVV.

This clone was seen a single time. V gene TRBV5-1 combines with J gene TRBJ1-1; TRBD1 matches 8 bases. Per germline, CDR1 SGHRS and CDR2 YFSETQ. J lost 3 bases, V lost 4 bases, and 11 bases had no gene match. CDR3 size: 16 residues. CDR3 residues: CASSPGQDKRYTEAFF. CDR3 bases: TGCGCCAGCAGCCCGGGACAGGATAAACGGTACACTGAAGCTTTCTTT.

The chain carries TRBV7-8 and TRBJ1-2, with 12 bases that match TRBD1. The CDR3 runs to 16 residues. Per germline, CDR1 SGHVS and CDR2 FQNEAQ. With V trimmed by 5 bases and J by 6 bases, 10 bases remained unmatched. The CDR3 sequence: CASSSRDRGREDGYTF. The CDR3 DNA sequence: TGTGCCAGCAGCAGCCGGGACAGGGGGCGGGAGGATGGCTACACCTTC.

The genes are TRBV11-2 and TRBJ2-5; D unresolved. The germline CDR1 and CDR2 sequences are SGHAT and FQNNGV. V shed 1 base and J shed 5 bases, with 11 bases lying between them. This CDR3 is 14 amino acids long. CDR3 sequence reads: CASSLALREETQYF. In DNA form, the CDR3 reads TGTGCCAGCAGCTTAGCTCTCCGTGAGGAGACCCAGTACTTC.